This T cell receptor beta chain was identified in a study of blood T cell repertoires in COVID-19. This CDR3 contains 14 residues. From germline, CDR1 is SEHNR and CDR2 FQNEAQ (reference sequence). V dropped 7 bases and J dropped 10 bases, with 20 bases sitting between them. Profiling relied on immunoSEQ multiplex PCR, and the TCRdb table lists in-frame clones only, not all of them. The repertoire has roughly 100,000 clones, less than 90% of them found once; the top ten carry around 4.5%. Sequencing was carried out using peripheral blood. The TCR comes from a man aged 50 to 59 with acute or convalescent COVID-19. V usage is TRBV7-9 and J usage is TRBJ2-1; D might be TRBD2 (7 bases). CDR3: CASMRPLRGHEQFF. In nucleotides, the CDR3 is TGTGCCAGCATGAGGCCTTTGCGGGGGCACGAGCAGTTCTTC.